The rows below give T cell receptor beta chains drawn from one sample of a study of control samples from healthy donors and cancer patients. Here immunoSEQ multiplex PCR was the method, and the copy in TCRdb shows in-frame clones only, minus some. The sample has under 95,000 clones; approximately 88% are singletons. Sequenced material: blood. All receptors come from a middle-aged man in good health. The CDR3 runs from the conserved cysteine through the conserved F or W. A D gene is named only where the DNA matches it firmly. Not every row has a clone size; where given, it reads once, few, many or a size class.

abundance	v_gene	len	d_gene	j_gene	CDR3aa	CDR3nt
.	TRBV27	14	.	TRBJ1-5	CASSLPGSNQPQHF	TGTGCCAGCAGTTTACCGGGTAGCAATCAGCCCCAGCATTTT
.	TRBV7-6	15	.	TRBJ2-3	CASSLEPGGTDTQYF	TGTGCCAGCAGCTTAGAGCCAGGGGGCACAGATACGCAGTATTTT
.	TRBV15	15	.	TRBJ1-5	CATSREGGLDQPQHF	TGTGCCACCAGCAGGGAAGGGGGGCTCGATCAGCCCCAGCATTTT
.	TRBV4-3	14	.	TRBJ2-3	CASSQAAGANTQYF	TGCGCCAGCAGCCAGGCCGCTGGGGCGAATACGCAGTATTTT
.	TRBV11-3	14	.	TRBJ2-3	CASSHRRSTDTQYF	TGTGCCAGCAGTCACAGGCGGAGCACAGATACGCAGTATTTT
.	TRBV9	11	.	TRBJ2-1	CASSVADEQFF	TGTGCCAGCAGCGTAGCGGATGAGCAGTTCTTC
.	TRBV5-1	14	.	TRBJ1-3	CASSLGKSGNTIYF	TGCGCCAGCAGCTTGGGGAAATCTGGAAACACCATATATTTT
.	TRBV25-1	14	TRBD1	TRBJ1-1	CASSEDRVNTEAFF	TGTGCCAGCAGTGAGGACAGGGTGAACACTGAAGCTTTCTTT
.	TRBV6-5	16	.	TRBJ2-4	CASSYSQGGWKNIQYF	TGTGCCAGCAGTTACTCTCAGGGGGGGTGGAAAAACATTCAGTACTTC
.	TRBV9	13	.	TRBJ2-1	CASSVANTGEQFF	TGTGCCAGCAGCGTAGCCAACACAGGTGAGCAGTTCTTC
.	TRBV15	15	.	TRBJ1-6	CATSSTGSLGSPLHF	TGTGCCACCAGCAGTACAGGGTCTCTAGGATCACCCCTCCACTTT
.	TRBV4-1	13	.	TRBJ1-6	CASSQVGVDPLHF	TGCGCCAGCAGCCAAGTAGGTGTTGACCCCCTCCACTTT
.	TRBV4-2	20	.	TRBJ2-6	CASSQALGSSPGPGANVLTF	TGTGCCAGCAGCCAAGCTCTGGGATCTTCGCCGGGCCCTGGGGCCAACGTCCTGACTTTC
.	TRBV25-1	16	TRBD2	TRBJ2-1	CASSDTSGRAPNEQFF	TGTGCCAGCAGCGATACTAGCGGGAGGGCCCCCAATGAGCAGTTCTTC
few	TRBV3-1/TRBV3-2	14	TRBD2	TRBJ2-2	CASSHASGTGELFF	TGTGCCAGCAGCCACGCTAGCGGCACCGGGGAGCTGTTTTTT
.	TRBV29-1	12	.	TRBJ1-1	CSVDADTQEAFF	TGCAGCGTTGATGCGGACACCCAGGAAGCTTTCTTT
once	TRBV6-1	15	.	TRBJ1-2	CASSEVLQVYYGYTF	TGTGCCAGCAGTGAAGTGCTACAGGTCTATTATGGCTACACCTTC
.	TRBV24-1	14	TRBD2	TRBJ2-1	CATSLSGSNNEQFF	TGTGCCACCAGTTTAAGCGGGAGTAATAATGAGCAGTTCTTC
.	TRBV7-9	14	.	TRBJ1-1	CASSLGTGYTEAFF	TGTGCCAGCAGCTTAGGTACAGGGTATACTGAAGCTTTCTTT
.	TRBV10-3	15	.	TRBJ2-1	CAISESRVGSNEQFF	TGTGCCATCAGTGAGTCGAGGGTCGGTAGCAATGAGCAGTTCTTC
.	TRBV19	13	.	TRBJ1-3	CARGGGTGNTIYF	TGTGCCAGGGGCGGCGGGACTGGAAACACCATATATTTT
.	TRBV28	14	TRBD1	TRBJ1-2	CASSETRDRGGYTF	TGTGCCAGCAGCGAAACGAGGGACAGAGGGGGCTACACCTTC
.	TRBV6-6	16	.	TRBJ1-2	CASSTTRPTTAGSYTF	TGTGCCAGCAGTACCACCCGGCCTACAACCGCCGGGAGCTACACCTTC
.	TRBV11-2	15	TRBD2	TRBJ2-1	CASSPSGASGNEQFF	TGTGCCAGCAGCCCAAGTGGCGCTAGCGGCAATGAGCAGTTCTTC
.	TRBV4-2	14	TRBD2	TRBJ2-3	CASRREGPTDTQYF	TGTGCCAGCAGGAGGGAGGGACCCACAGATACGCAGTATTTT
.	TRBV7-9	11	.	TRBJ2-3	CASSQMDTQYF	TGTGCCAGCAGCCAGATGGATACGCAGTATTTT
.	TRBV11-2	14	TRBD2	TRBJ2-5	CASSPGTSGETQYF	TGTGCCAGCAGCCCCGGGACTAGCGGAGAGACCCAGTACTTC
.	TRBV28	12	.	TRBJ1-1	CASSLYSFEAFF	TGTGCCAGCAGTTTATACAGTTTTGAAGCTTTCTTT
.	TRBV14	18	TRBD2	TRBJ2-1	CASSQRTRGTSSYNEQFF	TGTGCCAGCAGCCAAAGAACCCGAGGGACTAGCAGCTACAATGAGCAGTTCTTC
few	TRBV3-1/TRBV3-2	14	.	TRBJ1-2	CASSQVSRLGGYTF	TGTGCCAGCAGCCAAGTATCTAGGCTCGGGGGCTACACCTTC
.	TRBV5-4	17	TRBD2	TRBJ2-3	CASSFRVSSGSTDTQYF	TGTGCCAGCAGCTTTAGGGTTTCTAGCGGTTCTACAGATACGCAGTATTTT
.	TRBV11-2	15	.	TRBJ2-1	CASSLGGAGHNEQFF	TGTGCCAGCAGCTTGGGGGGCGCGGGACACAATGAGCAGTTCTTC
.	TRBV5-4	15	.	TRBJ2-3	CASSLAHLRADTQYF	TGTGCCAGCAGCTTGGCCCACCTGCGGGCAGATACGCAGTATTTT
.	TRBV19	20	TRBD1	TRBJ2-5	CASSTGSVQRTGLIQETQYF	TGTGCCAGTAGTACCGGATCGGTTCAAAGGACAGGGCTTATCCAAGAGACCCAGTACTTC
.	TRBV6-5	15	TRBD1	TRBJ2-7	CASTRTTGVGSEQYF	TGTGCCAGCACCCGTACCACAGGGGTGGGGAGCGAGCAGTACTTC
.	TRBV4-3	13	.	TRBJ2-7	CASSPQVTYEQYF	TGCGCCAGCAGTCCACAGGTTACCTACGAGCAGTACTTC
few	TRBV30	11	.	TRBJ2-2	CALRLTGELFF	TGTGCCTTAAGACTAACCGGGGAGCTGTTTTTT
.	TRBV19	15	TRBD2	TRBJ2-1	CASSILTSGRDEQFF	TGTGCCAGTAGTATCTTGACTAGCGGGAGGGATGAGCAGTTCTTC
.	TRBV2	15	TRBD2	TRBJ2-5	CASSDRSGRGETQYF	TGTGCCAGCAGTGATAGGAGCGGGAGGGGGGAGACCCAGTACTTC
.	TRBV5-1	16	.	TRBJ2-7	CASSLYERPASSEQYF	TGCGCCAGCAGCTTGTATGAGCGGCCGGCGTCGAGCGAGCAGTACTTC
.	TRBV12-3/TRBV12-4	12	.	TRBJ2-5	CASSSRGETQYF	TGTGCCAGCAGTTCTAGAGGCGAGACCCAGTACTTC
.	TRBV11-2	11	.	TRBJ2-3	CASSSSYTQYF	TGTGCCAGCAGCTCTTCATATACGCAGTATTTT